A selection of T cell receptor beta chains follows, all from one sample in a study of early T cells in non-severe SARS-CoV-2 infection. Via MiXCR, TCRdb re-called the 5' RACE reads, giving one row per CDR3 protein. Here the sample spans around 64,000 distinct CDR3 sequences, over 9.5% being singletons. Material for sequencing was whole blood. These receptors originate from an adult who was a healthcare worker with PCR-confirmed SARS-CoV-2 infection or an uninfected control (not recorded which). The CDR3 runs from the conserved cysteine through the conserved F or W. Fields, in order: V gene, J gene, clone size, D gene, CDR3 protein, CDR3 DNA. The D gene is left open where the match is weak. The size entry is marked missing in some rows and otherwise reads once, few, many or a size class.

>TRBV6-2/TRBV6-3|TRBJ1-2|many|.
CASSYSTAYGYTF
TGTGCCAGCAGTTACTCGACCGCCTATGGCTACACCTTC
>TRBV12-3/TRBV12-4|TRBJ2-5|.|TRBD2
CASSLTITSGGEETQYF
TGTGCCAGCAGTTTAACAATCACTAGCGGGGGGGAAGAGACCCAGTACTTC
>TRBV28|TRBJ2-7|few|.
CASSSPSGRRPYEQYF
TGTGCCAGCAGTTCGCCTTCGGGACGGAGACCCTACGAGCAGTACTTC
>TRBV20-1|TRBJ2-7|.|.
CSARDGNTYEQYF
TGCAGTGCTAGAGATGGAAATACCTACGAGCAGTACTTC
>TRBV29-1|TRBJ2-2|few|.
CSVGGDGNTGELFF
TGCAGCGTTGGAGGGGACGGCAACACCGGGGAGCTGTTTTTT
>TRBV6-6|TRBJ2-2|many|TRBD1
CASFSYGTGHTGELFF
TGTGCCAGCTTTTCCTACGGGACAGGGCACACCGGGGAGCTGTTTTTT
>TRBV5-1|TRBJ1-6|few|.
CASSLDSDSPLHF
TGCGCCAGCAGCTTGGACAGCGATTCACCCCTCCACTTT
>TRBV3-1|TRBJ2-5|.|TRBD2
CASSQGLAGAQETQYF
TGTGCCAGCAGCCAGGGACTAGCGGGGGCCCAAGAGACCCAGTACTTC
>TRBV2|TRBJ2-5|.|.
CASSEQTKETQYF
TGTGCCAGCAGTGAACAGACCAAAGAGACCCAGTACTTC
>TRBV2|TRBJ1-2|few|.
CASRNRASNYGYTF
TGTGCCAGCAGAAACAGGGCCTCCAACTATGGCTACACCTTC
>TRBV18|TRBJ2-2|few|.
CASSQRRGASGNTGELFF
TGTGCCAGCTCACAACGAAGGGGGGCTAGCGGTAACACCGGGGAGCTGTTTTTT
>TRBV5-1|TRBJ2-7|many|.
CASSTQTATRYSSSYEQYF
TGCGCCAGCAGCACCCAGACAGCTACTCGATACTCAAGCTCCTACGAGCAGTACTTC
>TRBV7-8|TRBJ2-5|.|TRBD2
CASSALAGEETQYF
TGTGCCAGCAGCGCTCTAGCGGGGGAAGAGACCCAGTACTTC
>TRBV5-1|TRBJ2-5|many|TRBD2
CASSLAMLAGTQETQYF
TGCGCCAGCAGCTTGGCCATGCTAGCGGGTACACAAGAGACCCAGTACTTC
>TRBV2|TRBJ2-7|many|.
CASSQEPGGAYEQYF
TGTGCCAGCAGCCAAGAACCAGGGGGGGCTTACGAGCAGTACTTC
>TRBV2|TRBJ2-7|few|.
CASRGRSYEQYF
TGTGCCAGCCGGGGCCGCTCCTACGAGCAGTACTTC
>TRBV2|TRBJ2-1|.|.
CASSEGTEGEQFF
TGTGCCAGCAGTGAAGGTACGGAAGGTGAGCAGTTCTTC
>TRBV9|TRBJ1-1|few|.
CASSADDRREAFF
TGTGCCAGCAGCGCCGATGACAGGCGTGAAGCTTTCTTT
>TRBV21-1|TRBJ2-3|many|.
CASSLCRALGCNTQYF
TGTGCCAGCAGCCTTTGCCGGGCCTTGGGATGTAATACGCAGTATTTT
>TRBV7-9|TRBJ2-2|few|TRBD2
CASSLALAGTGELFF
TGTGCCAGCAGCTTAGCCCTAGCGGGGACCGGGGAGCTGTTTTTT
>TRBV7-9|TRBJ1-4|.|.
CASSDYDSNEKLFF
TGTGCCAGCAGCGACTACGACAGTAATGAAAAACTGTTTTTT
>TRBV7-8|TRBJ2-7|few|TRBD2
CASSLKLAGYHLEQYF
TGTGCCAGCAGCCTAAAACTAGCGGGGTACCACCTCGAGCAGTACTTC
>TRBV28|TRBJ2-7|.|TRBD1
CASISGQSSYEQYF
TGTGCCAGCATTTCGGGACAGAGCTCCTACGAGCAGTACTTC
>TRBV29-1|TRBJ1-2|many|TRBD1
CSAPQGTDYTF
TGCAGCGCCCCCCAAGGGACAGATTACACCTTC
>TRBV6-2/TRBV6-3|TRBJ1-1|few|.
CASSYVHLNTEAFF
TGTGCCAGCAGTTACGTACATCTGAACACTGAAGCTTTCTTT
>TRBV14|TRBJ2-3|.|.
CASSQDTGLTDTQYF
TGTGCCAGCAGCCAAGATACCGGGCTCACAGATACGCAGTATTTT
>TRBV2|TRBJ1-2|many|.
CASRRSYGYTF
TGTGCCAGCAGGAGAAGCTATGGCTACACCTTC
>TRBV7-9|TRBJ1-5|many|TRBD1
CASSSFGTGANQPQHF
TGTGCCAGCAGCTCATTTGGGACAGGGGCTAATCAGCCCCAGCATTTT
>TRBV10-3|TRBJ2-3|.|.
CAISELQLADTQYF
TGTGCCATCAGTGAACTCCAACTCGCAGATACGCAGTATTTT
>TRBV12-3/TRBV12-4|TRBJ2-7|few|.
CASSSRPGVQYF
TGTGCCAGCAGTTCACGCCCAGGGGTGCAGTACTTC
>TRBV12-3/TRBV12-4|TRBJ2-1|few|TRBD1
CASSSRQGAPVPFF
TGTGCCAGCAGTTCAAGACAGGGGGCCCCGGTCCCGTTCTTC
>TRBV19|TRBJ2-1|many|TRBD2
CASSAGGGLDEQFF
TGTGCCAGTAGCGCCGGGGGGGGCTTAGATGAGCAGTTCTTC
>TRBV5-1|TRBJ2-1|few|TRBD2
CASSFGLAGLYNEQFF
TGCGCCAGCAGCTTCGGTCTAGCGGGTCTATACAATGAGCAGTTCTTC
>TRBV20-1|TRBJ2-1|many|TRBD2
CSARDGTNHEQFF
TGCAGTGCTAGAGACGGGACTAACCATGAGCAGTTCTTC
>TRBV20-1|TRBJ2-2|.|TRBD1
CSALTDRADGELFF
TGCAGTGCCCTTACCGACAGGGCGGACGGGGAGCTGTTTTTT
>TRBV5-1|TRBJ2-2|few|.
CASSGAVGSGELFF
TGCGCCAGCAGCGGGGCCGTGGGCAGCGGGGAGCTGTTTTTT
>TRBV9|TRBJ2-1|many|TRBD1
CASSATGVYNEQFF
TGTGCCAGCAGCGCAACAGGGGTTTACAATGAGCAGTTCTTC
>TRBV7-2|TRBJ1-6|.|TRBD1
CASSSTGDGSPLHF
TGTGCCAGCAGCTCGACAGGGGACGGGTCACCCCTCCACTTT
>TRBV6-2/TRBV6-3|TRBJ2-1|many|.
CASSPTRGDYNEQFF
TGTGCCAGCAGCCCGACAAGGGGCGACTACAATGAGCAGTTCTTC
>TRBV25-1|TRBJ2-5|many|.
CASSEGSETQYF
TGTGCCAGCAGTGAGGGGTCCGAGACCCAGTACTTC
>TRBV30|TRBJ2-1|many|TRBD2
CAWELAGGNEQFF
TGTGCCTGGGAGCTAGCGGGAGGCAATGAGCAGTTCTTC
>TRBV10-3|TRBJ1-1|many|.
CALTGLLNTEAFF
TGTGCCTTGACAGGACTCTTGAACACTGAAGCTTTCTTT
>TRBV6-6|TRBJ2-1|.|.
CASKMTGYNEQFF
TGTGCCAGCAAAATGACAGGTTACAATGAGCAGTTCTTC
>TRBV11-3|TRBJ2-1|.|.
CASSYRGHHNEQFF
TGTGCCAGCAGCTATAGAGGACACCACAATGAGCAGTTCTTC
>TRBV3-1|TRBJ2-7|many|TRBD2
CASSRLAGGYEQYF
TGTGCCAGCAGCCGACTAGCGGGGGGGTACGAGCAGTACTTC
>TRBV27|TRBJ1-6|many|TRBD1
CASSGTGTGLLNSPLHF
TGTGCCAGCAGTGGGACCGGGACAGGGCTATTGAATTCACCCCTCCACTTT
>TRBV20-1|TRBJ1-6|many|.
CSARGESSPLHF
TGCAGTGCTAGGGGGGAGAGCTCACCCCTCCACTTT
>TRBV5-4|TRBJ2-3|many|TRBD1
CASSPGTGSTDTQYF
TGTGCCAGCAGCCCCGGGACAGGCAGCACAGATACGCAGTATTTT
>TRBV29-1|TRBJ2-1|few|.
CSTGGDSYNEQFF
TGCAGCACAGGCGGGGACTCCTACAATGAGCAGTTCTTC
>TRBV6-5|TRBJ2-5|few|.
CASSYGSGSPETQYF
TGTGCCAGCAGTTACGGTTCCGGATCCCCGGAGACCCAGTACTTC
>TRBV20-1|TRBJ2-5|many|.
CSARGPIAQETQYF
TGCAGTGCTAGAGGTCCGATAGCACAAGAGACCCAGTACTTC